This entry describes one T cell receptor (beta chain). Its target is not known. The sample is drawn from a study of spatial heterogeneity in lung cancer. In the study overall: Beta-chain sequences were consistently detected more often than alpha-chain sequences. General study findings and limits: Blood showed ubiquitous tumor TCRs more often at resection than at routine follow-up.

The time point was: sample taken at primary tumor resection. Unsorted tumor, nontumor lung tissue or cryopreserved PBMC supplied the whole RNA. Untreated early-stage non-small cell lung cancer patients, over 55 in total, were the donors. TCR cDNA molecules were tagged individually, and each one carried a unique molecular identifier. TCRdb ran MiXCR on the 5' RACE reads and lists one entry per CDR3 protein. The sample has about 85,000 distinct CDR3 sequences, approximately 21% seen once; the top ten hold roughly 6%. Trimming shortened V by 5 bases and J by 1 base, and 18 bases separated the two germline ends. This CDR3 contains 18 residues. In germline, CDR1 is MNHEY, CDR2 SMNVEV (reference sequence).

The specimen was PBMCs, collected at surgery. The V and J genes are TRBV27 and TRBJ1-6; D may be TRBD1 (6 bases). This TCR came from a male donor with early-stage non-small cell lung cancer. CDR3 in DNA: TGTGCCAGCAGTCCTAGACGGAGCACAGGGTCCTATAATTCACCCCTCCACTTT. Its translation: CASSPRRSTGSYNSPLHF.